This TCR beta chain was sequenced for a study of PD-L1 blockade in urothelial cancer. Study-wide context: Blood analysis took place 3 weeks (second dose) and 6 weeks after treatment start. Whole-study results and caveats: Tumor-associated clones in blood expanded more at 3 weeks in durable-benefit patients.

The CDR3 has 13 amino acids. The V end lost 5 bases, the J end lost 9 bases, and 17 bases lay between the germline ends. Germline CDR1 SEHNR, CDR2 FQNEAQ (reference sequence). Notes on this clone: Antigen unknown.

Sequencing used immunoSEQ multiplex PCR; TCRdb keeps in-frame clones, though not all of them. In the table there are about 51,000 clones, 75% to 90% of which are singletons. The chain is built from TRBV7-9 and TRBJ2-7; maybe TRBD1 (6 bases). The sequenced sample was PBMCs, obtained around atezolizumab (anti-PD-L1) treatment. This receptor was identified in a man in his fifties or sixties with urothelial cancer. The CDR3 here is CASSETNRVLQYF. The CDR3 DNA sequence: TGTGCCAGCAGCGAAACAAACAGGGTATTGCAGTACTTC. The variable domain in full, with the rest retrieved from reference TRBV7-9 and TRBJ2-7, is DTGVSQNPRHKITKRGQNVTFRCDPISEHNRLYWYRQTLGQGPEFLTYFQNEAQLEKSRLLSDRFSAERPKGSFSTLEIQRTEQGDSAMYLCASSETNRVLQYFGPGTRLTVT.